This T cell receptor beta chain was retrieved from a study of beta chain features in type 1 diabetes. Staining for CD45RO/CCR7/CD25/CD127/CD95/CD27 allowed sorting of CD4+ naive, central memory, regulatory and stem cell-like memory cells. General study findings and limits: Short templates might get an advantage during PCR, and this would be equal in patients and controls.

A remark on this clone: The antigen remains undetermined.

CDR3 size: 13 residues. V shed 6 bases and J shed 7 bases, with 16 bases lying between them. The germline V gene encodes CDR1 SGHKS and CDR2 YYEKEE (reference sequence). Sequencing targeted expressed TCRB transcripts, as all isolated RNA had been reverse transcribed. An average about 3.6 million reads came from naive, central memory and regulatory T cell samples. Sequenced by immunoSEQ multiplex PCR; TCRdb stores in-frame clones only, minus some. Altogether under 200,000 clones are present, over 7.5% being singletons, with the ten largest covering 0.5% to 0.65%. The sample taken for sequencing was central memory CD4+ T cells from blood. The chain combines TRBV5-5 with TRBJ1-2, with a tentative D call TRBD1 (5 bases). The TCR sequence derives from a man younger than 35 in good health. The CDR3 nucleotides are TGTGCCAGCACCCTGAATGGGGCACGTGGCTACACCTTC. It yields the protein CASTLNGARGYTF.